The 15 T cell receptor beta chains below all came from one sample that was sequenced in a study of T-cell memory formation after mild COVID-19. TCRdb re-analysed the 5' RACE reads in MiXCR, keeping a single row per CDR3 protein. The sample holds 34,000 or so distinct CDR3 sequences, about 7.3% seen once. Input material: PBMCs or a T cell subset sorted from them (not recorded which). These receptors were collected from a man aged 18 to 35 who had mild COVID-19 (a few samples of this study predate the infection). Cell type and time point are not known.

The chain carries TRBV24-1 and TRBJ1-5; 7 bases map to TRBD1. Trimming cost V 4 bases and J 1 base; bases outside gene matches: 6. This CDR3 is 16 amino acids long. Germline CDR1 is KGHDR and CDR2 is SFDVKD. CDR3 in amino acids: CATSEPTGISNQPQHF. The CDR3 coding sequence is TGTGCCACCAGTGAACCGACAGGGATAAGCAATCAGCCCCAGCATTTT.

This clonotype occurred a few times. The CDR3 region has the DNA TGTGCCAGCAGTTACGACGGGGGGGAGCAGTTCTTC. Protein sequence: CASSYDGGEQFF. This chain links TRBV6-6 with TRBJ2-1, with TRBD2 matching over 7 bases. Germline CDR1 is MNHNY and CDR2 is SVGAGI (reference sequence). Trimming cost V 2 bases and J 10 bases; bases outside gene matches: 2. The CDR3 covers 12 residues.

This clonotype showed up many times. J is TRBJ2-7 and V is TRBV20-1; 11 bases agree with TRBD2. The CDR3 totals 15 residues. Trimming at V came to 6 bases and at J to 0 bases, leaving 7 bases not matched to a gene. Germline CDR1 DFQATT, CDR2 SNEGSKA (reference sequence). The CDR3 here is CSASLTSGASYEQYF. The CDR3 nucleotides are TGCAGTGCGAGCCTGACTAGCGGGGCCTCCTACGAGCAGTACTTC.

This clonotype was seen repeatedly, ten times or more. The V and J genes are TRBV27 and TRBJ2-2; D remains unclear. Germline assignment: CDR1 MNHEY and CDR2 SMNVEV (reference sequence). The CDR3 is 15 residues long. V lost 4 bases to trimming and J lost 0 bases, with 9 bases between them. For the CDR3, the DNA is TGTGCCAGCAGTTCGCCACTATCGAACACCGGGGAGCTGTTTTTT. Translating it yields CASSSPLSNTGELFF.

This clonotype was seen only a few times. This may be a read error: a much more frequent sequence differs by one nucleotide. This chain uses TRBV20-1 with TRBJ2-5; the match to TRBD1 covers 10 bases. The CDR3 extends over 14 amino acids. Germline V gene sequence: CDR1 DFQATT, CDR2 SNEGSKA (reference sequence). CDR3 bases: TGCAGTGCCGACAGGGGGCGCGTGTCAGAGACCCAGGACTTC. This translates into CSADRGRVSETQDF.

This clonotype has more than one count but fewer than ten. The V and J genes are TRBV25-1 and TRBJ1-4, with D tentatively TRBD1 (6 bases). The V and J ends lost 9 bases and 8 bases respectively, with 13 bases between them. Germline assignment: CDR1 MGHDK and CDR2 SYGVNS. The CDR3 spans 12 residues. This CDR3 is CASSGQSEKLFF. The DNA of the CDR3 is TGTGCCAGTTCCGGACAGAGCGAAAAACTGTTTTTT.

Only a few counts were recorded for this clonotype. The CDR3 bases are TGTGCCAGCAGTTTTAGGCGGGGGGGCCCCACCGGGGAGCTGTTTTTT. Amino acids: CASSFRRGGPTGELFF. The V gene is TRBV28, the J gene TRBJ2-2, with 9 bases identical to TRBD2. This CDR3 comprises 16 residues. Germline values: CDR1 MDHEN, CDR2 SYDVKM. The V and J ends lost 3 bases and 4 bases, in that order; junction bases with no gene match: 6. The variable domain in full, with the rest retrieved from reference TRBV28 and TRBJ2-2, is DVKVTQSSRYLVKRTGEKVFLECVQDMDHENMFWYRQDPGLGLRLIYFSYDVKMKEKGDIPEGYSVSREKKERFSLILESASTNQTSMYLCASSFRRGGPTGELFFGEGSRLTVL.

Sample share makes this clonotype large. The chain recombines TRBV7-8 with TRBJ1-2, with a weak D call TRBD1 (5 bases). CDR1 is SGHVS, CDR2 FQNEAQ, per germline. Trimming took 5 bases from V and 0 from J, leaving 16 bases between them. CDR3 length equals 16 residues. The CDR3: CASSLGQAWANYGYTF. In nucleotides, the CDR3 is TGTGCCAGCAGCCTCGGACAAGCCTGGGCTAACTATGGCTACACCTTC. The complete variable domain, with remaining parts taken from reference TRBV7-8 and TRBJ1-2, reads GAGVSQSPRYKVAKRGQDVALRCDPISGHVSLFWYQQALGQGPEFLTYFQNEAQLDKSGLPSDRFFAERPEGSVSTLKIQRTQQEDSAVYLCASSLGQAWANYGYTFGSGTRLTVV.

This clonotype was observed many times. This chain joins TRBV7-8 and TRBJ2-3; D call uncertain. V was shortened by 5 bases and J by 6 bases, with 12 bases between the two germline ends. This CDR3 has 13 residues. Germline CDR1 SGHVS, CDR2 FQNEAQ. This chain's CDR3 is CASSPEGRDTQYF. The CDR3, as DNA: TGTGCCAGCAGCCCAGAAGGTCGGGATACGCAGTATTTT. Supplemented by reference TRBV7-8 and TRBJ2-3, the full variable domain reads GAGVSQSPRYKVAKRGQDVALRCDPISGHVSLFWYQQALGQGPEFLTYFQNEAQLDKSGLPSDRFFAERPEGSVSTLKIQRTQQEDSAVYLCASSPEGRDTQYFGPGTRLTVL.

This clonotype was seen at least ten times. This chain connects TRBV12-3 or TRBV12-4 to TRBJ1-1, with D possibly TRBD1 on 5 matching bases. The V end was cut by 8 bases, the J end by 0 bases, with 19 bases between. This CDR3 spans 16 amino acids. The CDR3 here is CASWYRDGLMNTEAFF. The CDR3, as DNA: TGTGCCAGCTGGTACCGGGACGGACTTATGAACACTGAAGCTTTCTTT.

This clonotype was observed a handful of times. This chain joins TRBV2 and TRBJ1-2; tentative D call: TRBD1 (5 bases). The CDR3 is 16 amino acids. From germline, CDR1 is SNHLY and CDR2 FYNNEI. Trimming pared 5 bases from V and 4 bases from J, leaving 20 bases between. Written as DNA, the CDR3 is TGTGCCAGCAGTAGTTATCAGCCGGGGGAAAGCTATGGCTACACCTTC. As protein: CASSSYQPGESYGYTF.

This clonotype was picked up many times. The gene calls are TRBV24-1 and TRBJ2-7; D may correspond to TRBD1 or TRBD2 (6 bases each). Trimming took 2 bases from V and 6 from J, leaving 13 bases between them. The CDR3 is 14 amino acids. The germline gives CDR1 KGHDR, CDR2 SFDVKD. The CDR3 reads CATSDSSGAGEQYF. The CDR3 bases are TGTGCCACCAGTGATTCATCGGGGGCGGGCGAGCAGTACTTC.

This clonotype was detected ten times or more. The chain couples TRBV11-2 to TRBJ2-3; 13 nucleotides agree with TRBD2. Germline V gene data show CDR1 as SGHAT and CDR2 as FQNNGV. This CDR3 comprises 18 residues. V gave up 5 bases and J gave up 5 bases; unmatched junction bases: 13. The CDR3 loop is CASSLALLAGGVGDTQYF. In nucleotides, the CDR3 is TGTGCCAGCAGCCTCGCCCTACTAGCGGGGGGGGTTGGAGATACGCAGTATTTT.

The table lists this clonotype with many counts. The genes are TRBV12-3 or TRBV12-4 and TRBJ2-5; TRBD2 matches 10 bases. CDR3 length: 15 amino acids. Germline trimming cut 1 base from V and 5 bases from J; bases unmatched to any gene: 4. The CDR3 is CASSLVLAGVETQYF. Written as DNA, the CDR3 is TGTGCCAGCAGTTTAGTCCTAGCGGGGGTTGAGACCCAGTACTTC.

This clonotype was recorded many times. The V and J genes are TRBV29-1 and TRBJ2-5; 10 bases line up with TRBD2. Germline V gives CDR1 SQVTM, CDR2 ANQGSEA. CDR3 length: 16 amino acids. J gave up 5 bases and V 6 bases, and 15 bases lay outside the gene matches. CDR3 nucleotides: TGCAGCGTCGCTGGAATAGCGGGGGGCACTTCGGAGACCCAGTACTTC. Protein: CSVAGIAGGTSETQYF.